One and the same sample provided the 15 T cell receptor beta chains below, sequenced in a study of T-cell memory formation after mild COVID-19. Each CDR3 protein is one row after TCRdb ran MiXCR on the 5' RACE reads. The sample contains about 470,000 distinct CDR3 sequences, 15% to 20% of which appear only once. Material for sequencing was PBMCs or a T cell subset sorted from them (not recorded which). These TCRs come from an adult woman who had mild COVID-19 (a few samples of this study predate the infection). Cell type and time point are not known.

In its sample, this clonotype was seen a few times. The chain links TRBV7-9 to TRBJ2-2; D might be TRBD2 (6 bases). Trimming removed 5 bases at V and 4 bases at J, with 14 bases between. CDR3 length: 15 residues. Germline CDR1 reads SEHNR; CDR2 reads FQNEAQ (reference sequence). Written as DNA, the CDR3 is TGTGCCAGCAGCCCCTGGGCGGGGACCACCGGGGAGCTGTTTTTT. Residues: CASSPWAGTTGELFF.

The rearrangement links TRBV5-1 to TRBJ1-2; D may be TRBD1 (5 bases). This CDR3 has 14 amino acids. V lost 7 bases to trimming and J lost 2 bases, with 15 bases between them. Germline CDR1 and CDR2: SGHRS and YFSETQ. CDR3 amino acids: CASSGEGRNYGYTF. CDR3 sequence (DNA): TGCGCCAGCTCCGGCGAGGGGCGAAACTATGGCTACACCTTC.

The chain joins TRBV4-3 to TRBJ1-1; D is undetermined. The CDR3 spans 18 residues. Germline lookup yields CDR1 LGHNA and CDR2 YSLEER. Trimming took 0 bases from V and 1 from J, leaving 18 bases between them. The CDR3 bases are TGCGCCAGCAGCCAAGATTTTTCGCCGGGTCTTTGGAACACTGAAGCTTTCTTT. Translating it yields CASSQDFSPGLWNTEAFF.

This clonotype was seen repeatedly, ten times or more. The chain is built from TRBV6-2 or TRBV6-3 and TRBJ2-7; D unresolved. Germline loops: CDR1 MNHEY, CDR2 SVGEGT. V shed 6 bases and J shed 1 base, with 7 bases lying between them. The CDR3 is 12 amino acids. The CDR3 DNA sequence: TGTGCCAGCAGACCAGATTCCTACGAGCAGTACTTC. Residues: CASRPDSYEQYF.

The chain links TRBV29-1 to TRBJ1-1; 7 positions match TRBD1. This CDR3 has 13 residues. The germline V gene encodes CDR1 SQVTM and CDR2 ANQGSEA. V shed 6 bases, J shed 0 bases, and the junction held 4 bases outside the gene matches. The CDR3 DNA sequence: TGCAGCGTGGGACAGACAATGAACACTGAAGCTTTCTTT. It codes for CSVGQTMNTEAFF. The whole variable domain, filled in from reference TRBV29-1 and TRBJ1-1, reads SAVISQKPSRDICQRGTSLTIQCQVDSQVTMMFWYRQQPGQSLTLIATANQGSEATYESGFVIDKFPISRPNLTFSTLTVSNMSPEDSSIYLCSVGQTMNTEAFFGQGTRLTVV.

This clonotype was seen only a few times. V is TRBV24-1 and J is TRBJ2-1; 14 nucleotides agree with TRBD2. This CDR3 has 15 residues. V lost 2 bases to trimming and J lost 10 bases; unmatched junction nucleotides: 3. The germline V gene has CDR1 KGHDR and CDR2 SFDVKD. In DNA form, the CDR3 reads TGTGCCACCAGTGATTCCGGACTAGCGGGGGGAGAGCAGTTCTTC. It translates to CATSDSGLAGGEQFF.

This clonotype occurred a few times. V and J are TRBV9 and TRBJ1-1; D possibly corresponds to TRBD1 (5 bases). The V gene lost 3 bases and the J gene lost 6 bases, with 15 bases spanning the gap. The CDR3 consists of 14 residues. CDR1 and CDR2 (germline): SGDLS, YYNGEE. This CDR3 reads CASSATSGGAEAFF. The CDR3 coding sequence is TGTGCCAGCAGCGCCACTTCGGGAGGGGCTGAAGCTTTCTTT.

The chain couples TRBV24-1 to TRBJ2-2; D is perhaps TRBD1 (5 bases). Trimming shortened V by 7 bases and J by 7 bases, and 9 bases separated the two germline ends. The CDR3 is made up of 12 amino acids. Germline V gene data show CDR1 as KGHDR and CDR2 as SFDVKD. The CDR3 bases are TGTGCCACCAGGCAGGGTGACGGGGAGCTGTTTTTT. Its protein product is CATRQGDGELFF.

The chain carries TRBV20-1 and TRBJ2-5; 16 positions match TRBD2. V dropped 2 bases and J dropped 5; count of bases not matched to a gene: 8. CDR1 DFQATT and CDR2 SNEGSKA come from the germline V gene (reference sequence). The CDR3 contains 17 residues. The CDR3 region has the DNA TGCAGTGCTAGACCGGGACTAGCGGGAGGGCCTAGGGAGACCCAGTACTTC. Translation: CSARPGLAGGPRETQYF.

This clonotype was seen a single time. The chain is built from TRBV6-1 and TRBJ2-7, with 7 bases matching TRBD2. CDR3 length equals 15 residues. Trimming took 1 base from V and 0 from J; bases not matched to a gene: 3. Germline CDR1 and CDR2: MNHNS and SASEGT. The CDR3 region is CASSEGGGSSYEQYF. Here the CDR3 DNA reads TGTGCCAGCAGTGAAGGCGGCGGGAGCTCCTACGAGCAGTACTTC.

Ten or more counts support this clonotype. The chain combines TRBV7-3 with TRBJ2-1; 10 nucleotides agree with TRBD1. After removal of 5 bases from V and 15 bases from J, the junction contained 16 bases not matched to a gene. The germline V gene has CDR1 SGHTA and CDR2 FQGTGA. This CDR3 contains 15 residues. CDR3 bases: TGTGCCAGCAGCAAGACAGGGGGCTCAGCGGGAGTGGTGTTCTTC. Translating it yields CASSKTGGSAGVVFF.

This clonotype was counted a few times. The rearrangement uses TRBV24-1 and TRBJ2-2, with 7 bases aligning to TRBD1. Germline V gene data show CDR1 as KGHDR and CDR2 as SFDVKD. The V and J ends lost 0 bases and 1 base, in that order; junction bases with no gene match: 7. CDR3 length: 18 amino acids. CDR3 sequence: CATSDLGTGTENTGELFF. The CDR3 bases are TGTGCCACCAGTGATTTGGGGACCGGGACAGAGAACACCGGGGAGCTGTTTTTT.

Only a few counts were recorded for this clonotype. The V and J genes are TRBV4-2 and TRBJ1-6; D uncertain. V gave up 0 bases and J gave up 9 bases, with 12 bases separating them. This CDR3 has 15 amino acids. Germline lookup yields CDR1 LGHNA and CDR2 YNFKEQ. The CDR3 region has the DNA TGTGCCAGCAGCCAAGATTACCGTGGCAGTTCACCCCTCCACTTT. Its translation: CASSQDYRGSSPLHF.

The chain recombines TRBV20-1 with TRBJ2-6; D is perhaps TRBD1 or TRBD2 (6 bases each). Germline V gene data show CDR1 as DFQATT and CDR2 as SNEGSKA (reference sequence). The CDR3 extends over 16 amino acids. Trimming cost V 5 bases and J 2 bases, with 16 bases left between them. The CDR3 region has the DNA TGCAGTGCTGATTCGGGGGCTCTAGCTGGGGCCAACGTCCTGACTTTC. Protein product: CSADSGALAGANVLTF.

The chain employs TRBV7-9 and TRBJ2-3; unclear D gene. V was pared by 5 bases and J by 7 bases, with 19 bases between. Germline-derived CDR1 and CDR2 are SEHNR and FQNEAQ (reference sequence). The CDR3 covers 15 residues. As DNA, the CDR3 is TGTGCCAGCAGCCCCCGTCCCACGGAAACAAATACGCAGTATTTT. This codes for CASSPRPTETNTQYF.